The source of this TCR beta chain is a study of beta chain features in type 1 diabetes. Study-level findings and limits: Shortening of TCRB CDR3s, moderate but significant, appeared in all four CD4+ subsets of Type 1 diabetes patients.

Reverse transcription of all isolated RNA meant that expressed TCRB transcripts were sequenced. It was found that naive, central memory and regulatory T cell samples averaged roughly 3.5 million reads. The method was immunoSEQ multiplex PCR; TCRdb's version includes in-frame clones alone and lacks a portion of them. The data show 640,000 or so clones, about an eighth seen once. This clone was counted a few times. Its specificity is not known. V gave up 1 base and J gave up 3 bases; unmatched junction bases: 14. Per the germline V gene, CDR1 is SEHNR and CDR2 is FQNEAQ (reference sequence). The CDR3 loop spans 19 amino acids.

The TCR sequence derives from a man in his late teens or twenties with type 1 diabetes. Sequences were obtained from naive CD4+ T cells from blood. V usage is TRBV7-9 and J usage is TRBJ1-4; TRBD1 matches at 7 bases. CDR3 nucleotide sequence: TGTGCCAGCAGCTTAGGGGAAAGAACCGACAGGGTTGCTAATGAAAAACTGTTTTTT. It specifies CASSLGERTDRVANEKLFF.